Shown below are 18 T cell receptor beta chains from a single sample sequenced in a study of T cell repertoires in cytomegalovirus infection. These receptors have no identified antigens. From the reads, TCRdb called clonotypes with MiXCR, one entry per CDR3 protein. The profile shows about 330,000 distinct CDR3 sequences, about 35% of them singletons. Source: cultured PBMCs, taken from culture after CMV antigen stimulation. The origin of the receptors is a human donor in good health (CMV status not recorded). Some clones in this sample may be carry-over from other donors' samples.

V gene TRBV28 combines with J gene TRBJ2-7; 12 bases are a match to TRBD1. The CDR3 covers 17 residues. Germline CDR1 reads MDHEN; CDR2 reads SYDVKM. V shed 6 bases and J 4 bases; nucleotides not matched to a gene: 13. Written as DNA, the CDR3 is TGTGCCAGCAGGGGTTTTGGCGGGACAGGGGGCGAATACGAGCAGTACTTC. This translates into CASRGFGGTGGEYEQYF.

This clonotype was seen at least ten times. The chain combines TRBV7-2 with TRBJ1-5; TRBD1 might be the D (5 bases). The CDR3 extends over 16 amino acids. The V gene's germline CDR1 is SGHTA and CDR2 FQGNSA. Trimming stripped 5 bases from V and 0 bases from J, with 14 bases between. Here the CDR3 reads CASSLRGRHSNQPQHF. The CDR3 bases are TGTGCCAGCAGCCTTAGGGGACGACATAGCAATCAGCCCCAGCATTTT.

This chain uses TRBV6-6 with TRBJ1-5; weak D call: TRBD1 (6 bases). Trimming removed 0 bases from V and 7 bases from J, with 13 bases in between. Looked up from germline, CDR1 is MNHNY and CDR2 is SVGAGI (reference sequence). The CDR3 sequence is 15 residues long. The CDR3 is CASSYSGQGLQPQHF. The CDR3 DNA reads as TGTGCCAGCAGTTACTCAGGTCAGGGGCTCCAGCCCCAGCATTTT.

The table lists this clonotype with a few counts. This chain links TRBV19 with TRBJ2-7, with TRBD1 identical over 9 bases. Germline V gene lookup returns CDR1 LNHDA and CDR2 SQIVND (reference sequence). The length of the CDR3 is 14 residues. V dropped 5 bases and J dropped 4; count of bases not matched to a gene: 6. The CDR3 sequence is CASSLGTGLYEQYF. For the CDR3, the DNA is TGTGCCAGTAGTCTCGGGACAGGGCTTTACGAGCAGTACTTC.

In its sample, this clonotype was seen a few times. The chain links TRBV14 to TRBJ1-3; no clear D. Germline CDR1 is SGHDN and CDR2 is FVKESK. This CDR3 contains 18 residues. V lost 2 bases to trimming and J lost 0 bases, with 17 bases between them. CDR3: CASSQNQRPLLSGNTIYF. For the CDR3, the DNA is TGTGCCAGCAGCCAAAACCAGAGACCACTACTCTCTGGAAACACCATATATTTT.

This chain links TRBV28 with TRBJ2-1, with TRBD2 identical over 11 bases. The ends lost 6 bases at V and 2 bases at J; junction bases unmatched: 6. This CDR3 is 16 amino acids long. Germline loops: CDR1 MDHEN, CDR2 SYDVKM. CDR3 in amino acids: CASRFPGLAAYNEQFF. CDR3 DNA sequence: TGTGCCAGCAGATTCCCGGGACTAGCGGCCTACAATGAGCAGTTCTTC.

This clonotype was seen only a few times. This chain links TRBV5-4 with TRBJ2-5, with 10 bases that match TRBD2. The CDR3 is made up of 14 amino acids. Germline assignment: CDR1 SGHNT and CDR2 YYREEE (reference sequence). The J segment lost 5 bases and the V segment lost 4 bases, leaving 5 bases of the junction unmatched. CDR3 residues: CASSPGTSVETQYF. The CDR3 DNA follows: TGTGCCAGCAGCCCCGGGACTAGCGTTGAGACCCAGTACTTC.

This clonotype appeared many times. The J gene is TRBJ2-5, the V gene TRBV6-1, with D unresolved. Germline-derived CDR1 and CDR2 are MNHNS and SASEGT. Trimming stripped 7 bases from V and 4 bases from J, with 13 bases between. The CDR3 contains 13 residues. CDR3 in amino acids: CASTREKVETQYF. CDR3 DNA: TGTGCCAGCACCCGAGAGAAAGTAGAGACCCAGTACTTC.

The genes are TRBV10-3 and TRBJ2-3; perhaps TRBD1 as D (6 bases). V lost 6 bases and J 1 base, leaving 14 bases between the germline ends. CDR1 is ENHRY, CDR2 SYGVKD, per germline. The CDR3 spans 15 residues. The CDR3 loop reads CAISEKGGRTDTQYF. CDR3 DNA sequence: TGTGCCATCAGCGAAAAAGGGGGTCGCACAGATACGCAGTATTTT.

This clonotype turned up a few times. This chain joins TRBV14 and TRBJ2-1; no reliable D call. This CDR3 contains 16 residues. Trimming pared 2 bases from V and 6 bases from J, leaving 17 bases between. The V gene's germline CDR1 is SGHDN and CDR2 FVKESK. The CDR3 coding sequence is TGTGCCAGCAGCCAACCAACGGACGCTCGTGGCAATGAGCAGTTCTTC. Translation: CASSQPTDARGNEQFF.

This chain's CDR3 is CASRGAGAIQETQYF. The CDR3 nucleotides read TGCGCCAGCAGAGGGGCGGGGGCGATCCAAGAGACCCAGTACTTC. This chain links TRBV5-1 with TRBJ2-5; weak D call: TRBD2 (7 bases). The CDR3 is made up of 15 amino acids. The germline gives CDR1 SGHRS, CDR2 YFSETQ. Trimming pared 5 bases from V and 1 base from J, leaving 15 bases between.

Regarding this clonotype: A much larger clone differs by one base, so this may be a read error. This rearrangement joins TRBV7-2 to TRBJ2-3; TRBD2 might be the D (5 bases). CDR3 size: 15 residues. The germline V gene encodes CDR1 SGHTA and CDR2 FQGNSA. CDR3 region: CASSLLGSTTDTQCF. For the CDR3, the DNA is TGTGCCAGCAGCTTATTAGGGAGTACCACAGATACGCAGTGTTTT.

J is TRBJ2-3 and V is TRBV12-3 or TRBV12-4, with TRBD2 identical over 10 bases. V shed 7 bases and J 1 base; nucleotides not matched to a gene: 8. The CDR3 extends over 16 amino acids. For the CDR3, the DNA is TGTGCCAGCAACATGGGACTAGCGATGGGCACAGATACGCAGTATTTT. Translation gives CASNMGLAMGTDTQYF.

Here the CDR3 reads CASIDSLGYGYTF. In nucleotides, the CDR3 is TGTGCCAGCATTGACAGTCTTGGCTATGGCTACACCTTC. The V and J genes are TRBV6-1 and TRBJ1-2; perhaps TRBD1 as D (5 bases). The CDR3 sequence is 13 residues long. Trimming pared 7 bases from V and 4 bases from J, leaving 13 bases between. The V gene's germline CDR1 is MNHNS and CDR2 SASEGT.

A few counts support this clonotype. This chain links TRBV7-2 with TRBJ1-6; 8 bases agree with TRBD1. Trimming at V came to 7 bases and at J to 0 bases, leaving 8 bases not matched to a gene. Looked up from germline, CDR1 is SGHTA and CDR2 is FQGNSA. CDR3 length: 17 amino acids. CDR3 in DNA: TGTGCCAGCACCCAAGGGGACAGGAGCTCCTATAATTCACCCCTCCACTTT. Amino acids: CASTQGDRSSYNSPLHF.

The chain is built from TRBV20-1 and TRBJ2-3, with 9 bases matching TRBD2. After removal of 2 bases from V and 6 bases from J, the junction contained 6 bases not matched to a gene. Germline CDR1 is DFQATT and CDR2 is SNEGSKA (reference sequence). This CDR3 is built from 14 residues. The CDR3 DNA follows: TGCAGTGCTAGACCGATAGCGGGAGCTGATACGCAGTATTTT. The encoded protein is CSARPIAGADTQYF.

This clonotype was recorded a few times. V is TRBV12-3 or TRBV12-4 and J is TRBJ2-1; 11 bases are shared with TRBD2. The length of the CDR3 is 16 residues. V lost 7 bases, J lost 0 bases, and 5 bases stayed unmatched. Here the CDR3 reads CASTPTSGVSYNEQFF. The DNA for the CDR3 is TGTGCCAGCACACCGACTAGCGGGGTCTCCTACAATGAGCAGTTCTTC.

The chain uses TRBV11-3 and TRBJ2-1; D remains ambiguous. From germline, CDR1 is SGHNT and CDR2 YENEEA. This CDR3 contains 13 residues. The V end was cut by 5 bases, the J end by 10 bases, with 15 bases between. The CDR3, as DNA: TGTGCCAGCAGCCCCGAGGTAAACGTGGAGCAGTTCTTC. Its protein product is CASSPEVNVEQFF.